There are many counts of the clone carrying this TCR beta chain. The method for making cDNA was 5'RACE, and it used 10-nucleotide random UMIs. TCRdb re-called the 5' RACE reads with MiXCR, one entry per CDR3 protein. The sample holds approximately 50,000 distinct CDR3 sequences, 9% to 12% seen once. This specimen belongs to a study of neurological immune-mediated disorders. CDR3 length equals 15 residues. V was trimmed by 5 bases and J by 7 bases, leaving 18 bases between them. CDR1 SGHTA and CDR2 FQGTGA come from the germline V gene. The receptor's source is a man aged 70 or older with HTLV-1-associated myelopathy (HAM/TSP). The sample comprised PBMCs. This chain uses TRBV7-3 with TRBJ2-1; tentative D call: TRBD2 (7 bases). The DNA of the CDR3 is TGTGCCAGCAGCCTGGGACTATTAAGGGGGAATGAGCAGTTCTTC. It translates to CASSLGLLRGNEQFF.